The rows below give T cell receptor beta chains drawn from one sample of a study of T cell clonotyping in hematopoietic cell transplantation. Assay: immunoSEQ multiplex PCR; the TCRdb copy retains only in-frame clones and omits some. This table holds some 50,000 clones, about four fifths found once. Source: peripheral blood mononuclear cells, taken before stem cell transplant. These receptors originate from a man aged 60-69 years with myelodysplastic syndrome. Some clones in this sample may be carry-over from other donors' samples. Both conserved end residues are trimmed from each CDR3. Size values are once, few and many counts, or a class for expanded clones, and some rows have none.

v_gene: TRBV7-2
abundance: .
CDR3aa: ASSFSVNTEAF

v_gene: TRBV19
abundance: .
CDR3aa: ASRPGGMTNEKLF

v_gene: TRBV5-6
abundance: .
CDR3aa: ASSPGTGGINYGYT

v_gene: TRBV19
abundance: .
CDR3aa: ASSKTGGFEQF

v_gene: TRBV14
abundance: few
CDR3aa: ASSQARRTNEKLF

v_gene: TRBV4-3
abundance: few
CDR3aa: ASSQATDETQY

v_gene: TRBV7-2
abundance: .
CDR3aa: ASSLGAWLARDNEQF

v_gene: TRBV2
abundance: .
CDR3aa: ASSPSARTGSPQY

v_gene: TRBV18
abundance: .
CDR3aa: ASSLTRTGGIANTGELF

v_gene: TRBV7-8
abundance: .
CDR3aa: ASGRNEQF

v_gene: TRBV5-1
abundance: .
CDR3aa: ASSAGDRGGYT

v_gene: TRBV6-6
abundance: .
CDR3aa: ASSYSGPGF

v_gene: TRBV5-4
abundance: .
CDR3aa: ASSPPGEKETQY

v_gene: TRBV19
abundance: .
CDR3aa: ASSTRGRHNEQF

v_gene: TRBV7-2
abundance: .
CDR3aa: ASSYLAGGYEQY

v_gene: TRBV25-1
abundance: .
CDR3aa: ASSQAGSYT

v_gene: TRBV6-5
abundance: once
CDR3aa: ASRPTDPGNQPQH

v_gene: TRBV5-1
abundance: few
CDR3aa: ASSRTEGYSGANVLT

v_gene: TRBV19
abundance: .
CDR3aa: ASGSDPWYGYT

v_gene: TRBV25-1
abundance: few
CDR3aa: ASSGAFRGSSGANVLT

v_gene: TRBV10-3
abundance: .
CDR3aa: AITPGDGEKLF

v_gene: TRBV9
abundance: .
CDR3aa: ASSVGGYTHETQY

v_gene: TRBV11-2
abundance: .
CDR3aa: ASSLWGLAVYEQY

v_gene: TRBV6-5
abundance: .
CDR3aa: ASTLGSVNTGELF

v_gene: TRBV27
abundance: once
CDR3aa: ASSRLGTSTDTQY

v_gene: TRBV7-9
abundance: .
CDR3aa: ASSPTGGGAF

v_gene: TRBV6-6
abundance: .
CDR3aa: ASSPRGPGANVLT

v_gene: TRBV10-2
abundance: .
CDR3aa: ASSDPGGPHNEQF

v_gene: TRBV2
abundance: .
CDR3aa: ASSEWGTGELF

v_gene: TRBV9
abundance: few
CDR3aa: ASSVLGAISGYT

v_gene: TRBV5-6
abundance: few
CDR3aa: ASSVGSGELF

v_gene: TRBV30
abundance: .
CDR3aa: AWSEGDNSPLH

v_gene: TRBV7-6
abundance: .
CDR3aa: ASSSGLSGETQY

v_gene: TRBV9
abundance: .
CDR3aa: ASSADRGAEKLF

v_gene: TRBV19
abundance: .
CDR3aa: ASSRTGTSGRTMNTGELF

v_gene: TRBV9
abundance: .
CDR3aa: ASSVKQGGGTDTQY

v_gene: TRBV27
abundance: .
CDR3aa: TSHGGRGINEQY

v_gene: TRBV18
abundance: .
CDR3aa: ATRAQGSIEKLF

v_gene: TRBV27
abundance: .
CDR3aa: ASSYRKQGARYEQY

v_gene: TRBV28
abundance: once
CDR3aa: ASSLWGSMLAVSSYEQY

v_gene: TRBV5-1
abundance: .
CDR3aa: ASSPSGAQETQY

v_gene: TRBV6-1
abundance: once
CDR3aa: ASTKDREYGYT

v_gene: TRBV2
abundance: .
CDR3aa: ASRRTGTANTEAF

v_gene: TRBV2
abundance: .
CDR3aa: ASSTGHGEQY

v_gene: TRBV7-2
abundance: few
CDR3aa: ASSLGVTDTQY

v_gene: TRBV28
abundance: .
CDR3aa: ASSLWTGATGNTIY

v_gene: TRBV7-2
abundance: .
CDR3aa: ASSLGQGFGYT

v_gene: TRBV2
abundance: .
CDR3aa: ASSWDDKGSPLH

v_gene: TRBV13
abundance: .
CDR3aa: ASSLVGQGYTGELF

v_gene: TRBV7-2
abundance: .
CDR3aa: ASSFWTGATEAF

v_gene: TRBV6-1
abundance: once
CDR3aa: ASSSGQEAYEQY

v_gene: TRBV11-2
abundance: .
CDR3aa: ASSQGENTEAF

v_gene: TRBV7-2
abundance: .
CDR3aa: ASSLVLAGGTSTDTQY

v_gene: TRBV11-2
abundance: .
CDR3aa: ASSLDPTIGGYT

v_gene: TRBV5-5
abundance: .
CDR3aa: ASSLARNTGELF

v_gene: TRBV4-3
abundance: .
CDR3aa: ASSHHRGPYEQY

v_gene: TRBV11-2
abundance: .
CDR3aa: ASSQGIVASGTTEAF

v_gene: TRBV5-1
abundance: .
CDR3aa: ASSGDIADTQY

v_gene: TRBV30
abundance: .
CDR3aa: ASFGGVPGQF

v_gene: TRBV5-6
abundance: .
CDR3aa: ASSFNGQATEAF